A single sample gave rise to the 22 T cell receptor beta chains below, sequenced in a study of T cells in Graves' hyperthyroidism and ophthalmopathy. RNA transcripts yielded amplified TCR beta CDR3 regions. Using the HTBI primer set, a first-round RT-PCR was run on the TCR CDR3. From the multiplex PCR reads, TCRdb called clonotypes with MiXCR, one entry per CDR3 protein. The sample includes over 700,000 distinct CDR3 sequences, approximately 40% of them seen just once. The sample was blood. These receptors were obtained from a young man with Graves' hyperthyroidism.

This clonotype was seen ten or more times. Here the CDR3 reads CSGNRGIYGYTF. The CDR3 nucleotides are TGCAGTGGAAACAGGGGCATCTATGGCTACACCTTC. The chain joins TRBV20-1 to TRBJ1-2, with 7 nucleotides matching TRBD1. Germline CDR1 DFQATT, CDR2 SNEGSKA (reference sequence). Trimming removed 7 bases from V and 4 bases from J; junction bases left unmatched: 6. CDR3 length: 12 residues.

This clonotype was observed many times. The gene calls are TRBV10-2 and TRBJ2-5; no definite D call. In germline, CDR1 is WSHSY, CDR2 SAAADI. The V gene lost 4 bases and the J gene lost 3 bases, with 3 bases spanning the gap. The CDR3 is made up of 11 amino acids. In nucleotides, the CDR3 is TGCGCCAGCAGTGTTAAAGAGACCCAGTACTTC. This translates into CASSVKETQYF.

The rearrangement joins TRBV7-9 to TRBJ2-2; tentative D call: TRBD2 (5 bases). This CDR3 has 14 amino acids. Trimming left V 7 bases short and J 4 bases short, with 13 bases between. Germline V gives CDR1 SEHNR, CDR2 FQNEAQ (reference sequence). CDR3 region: CASIYVRGTGELFF. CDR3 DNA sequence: TGTGCCAGCATTTACGTCCGGGGCACCGGGGAGCTGTTTTTT.

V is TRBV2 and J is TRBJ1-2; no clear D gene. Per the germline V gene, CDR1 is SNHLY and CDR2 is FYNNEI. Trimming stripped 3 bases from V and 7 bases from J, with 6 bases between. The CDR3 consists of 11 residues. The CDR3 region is CASSDEGGYTF. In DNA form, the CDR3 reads TGTGCCAGCAGTGATGAGGGTGGCTACACCTTC.

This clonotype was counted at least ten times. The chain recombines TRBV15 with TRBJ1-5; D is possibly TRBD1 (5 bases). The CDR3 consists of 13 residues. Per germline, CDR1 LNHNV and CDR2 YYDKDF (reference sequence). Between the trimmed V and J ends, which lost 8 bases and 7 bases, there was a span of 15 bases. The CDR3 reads CATGGGREQPQHF. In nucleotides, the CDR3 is TGTGCCACCGGGGGAGGGAGGGAACAGCCCCAGCATTTT.

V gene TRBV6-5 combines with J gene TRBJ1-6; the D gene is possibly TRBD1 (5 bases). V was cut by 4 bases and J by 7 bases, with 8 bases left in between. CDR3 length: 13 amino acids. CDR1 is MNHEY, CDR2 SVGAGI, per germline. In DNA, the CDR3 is TGTGCCAGCAGTTCCCGACAGAATTCACCCCTCCACTTT. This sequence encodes CASSSRQNSPLHF.

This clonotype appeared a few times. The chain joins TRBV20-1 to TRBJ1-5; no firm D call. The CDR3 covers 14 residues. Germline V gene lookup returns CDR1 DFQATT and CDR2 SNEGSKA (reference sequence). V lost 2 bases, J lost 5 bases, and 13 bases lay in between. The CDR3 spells CSARRTGNDQPQHF. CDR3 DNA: TGCAGTGCTAGACGGACGGGGAACGATCAGCCCCAGCATTTT.

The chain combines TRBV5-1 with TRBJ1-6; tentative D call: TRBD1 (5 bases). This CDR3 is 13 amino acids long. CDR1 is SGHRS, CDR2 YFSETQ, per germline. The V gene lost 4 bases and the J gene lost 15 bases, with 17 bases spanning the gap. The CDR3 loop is CASSDRDGWDLHF. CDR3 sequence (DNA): TGCGCCAGCAGCGACCGGGACGGTTGGGACCTCCACTTT.

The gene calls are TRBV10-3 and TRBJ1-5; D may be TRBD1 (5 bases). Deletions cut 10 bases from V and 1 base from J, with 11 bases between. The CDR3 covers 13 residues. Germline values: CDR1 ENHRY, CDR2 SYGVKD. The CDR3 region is CATQGFSNQPQHF. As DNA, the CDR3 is TGTGCCACCCAGGGTTTCAGCAATCAGCCCCAGCATTTT.

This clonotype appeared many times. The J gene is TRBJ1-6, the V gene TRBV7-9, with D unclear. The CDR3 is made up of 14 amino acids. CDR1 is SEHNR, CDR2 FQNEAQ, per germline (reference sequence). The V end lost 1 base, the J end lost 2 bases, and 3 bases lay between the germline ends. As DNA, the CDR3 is TGTGCCAGCAGCTTAGGGGCCTATAATTCACCCCTCCACTTT. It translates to CASSLGAYNSPLHF.

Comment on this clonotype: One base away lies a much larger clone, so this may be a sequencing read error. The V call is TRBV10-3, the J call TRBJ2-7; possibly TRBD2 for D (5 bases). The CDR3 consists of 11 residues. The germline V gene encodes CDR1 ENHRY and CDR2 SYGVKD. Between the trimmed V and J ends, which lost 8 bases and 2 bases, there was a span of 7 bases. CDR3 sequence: CAIAGAYEQYF. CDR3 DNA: TGTGCCATCGCCGGGGCCTACGAGCAGTACTTC.

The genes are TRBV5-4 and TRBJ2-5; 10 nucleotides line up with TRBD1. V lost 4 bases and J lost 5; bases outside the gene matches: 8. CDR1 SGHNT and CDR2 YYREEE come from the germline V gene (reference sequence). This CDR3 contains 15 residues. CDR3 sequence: CASSGTGQGPETQYF. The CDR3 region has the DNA TGTGCCAGCAGCGGAACGGGACAGGGGCCGGAGACCCAGTACTTC.

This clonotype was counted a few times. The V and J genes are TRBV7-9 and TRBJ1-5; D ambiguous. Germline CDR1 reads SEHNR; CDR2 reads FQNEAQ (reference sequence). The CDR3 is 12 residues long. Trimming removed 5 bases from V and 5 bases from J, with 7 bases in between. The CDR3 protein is CASSQTDQPQHF. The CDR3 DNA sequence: TGTGCCAGCAGCCAAACAGATCAGCCCCAGCATTTT.

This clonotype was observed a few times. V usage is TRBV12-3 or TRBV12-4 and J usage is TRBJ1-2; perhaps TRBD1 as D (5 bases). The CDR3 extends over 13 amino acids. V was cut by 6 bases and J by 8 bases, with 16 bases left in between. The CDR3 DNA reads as TGTGCCAGCAGCCTGGGACGATCGGAAGGCTACACCTTC. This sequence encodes CASSLGRSEGYTF.

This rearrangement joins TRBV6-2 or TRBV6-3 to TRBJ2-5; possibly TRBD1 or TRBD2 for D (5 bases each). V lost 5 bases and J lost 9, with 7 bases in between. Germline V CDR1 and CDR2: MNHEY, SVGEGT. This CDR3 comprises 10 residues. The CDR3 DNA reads TGTGCCAGCAGTCGGGACCCCCAGTACTTC. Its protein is CASSRDPQYF.

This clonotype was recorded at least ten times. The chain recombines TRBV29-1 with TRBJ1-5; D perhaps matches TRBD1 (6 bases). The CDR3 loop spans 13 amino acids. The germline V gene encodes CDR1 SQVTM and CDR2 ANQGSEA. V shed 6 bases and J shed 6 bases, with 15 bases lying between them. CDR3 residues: CSVGGGGGQPQHF. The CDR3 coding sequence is TGCAGCGTCGGGGGGGGAGGGGGTCAGCCCCAGCATTTT. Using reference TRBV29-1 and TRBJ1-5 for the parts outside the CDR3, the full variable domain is SAVISQKPSRDICQRGTSLTIQCQVDSQVTMMFWYRQQPGQSLTLIATANQGSEATYESGFVIDKFPISRPNLTFSTLTVSNMSPEDSSIYLCSVGGGGGQPQHFGDGTRLSIL.

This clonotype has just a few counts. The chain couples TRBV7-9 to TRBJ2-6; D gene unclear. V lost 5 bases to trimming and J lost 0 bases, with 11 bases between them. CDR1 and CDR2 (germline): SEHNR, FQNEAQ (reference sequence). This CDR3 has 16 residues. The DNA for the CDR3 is TGTGCCAGCAGCCAACCCGTGGGCTCTGGGGCCAACGTCCTGACTTTC. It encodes CASSQPVGSGANVLTF. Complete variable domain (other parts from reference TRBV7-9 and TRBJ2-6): DTGVSQNPRHKITKRGQNVTFRCDPISEHNRLYWYRQTLGQGPEFLTYFQNEAQLEKSRLLSDRFSAERPKGSFSTLEIQRTEQGDSAMYLCASSQPVGSGANVLTFGAGSRLTVL.

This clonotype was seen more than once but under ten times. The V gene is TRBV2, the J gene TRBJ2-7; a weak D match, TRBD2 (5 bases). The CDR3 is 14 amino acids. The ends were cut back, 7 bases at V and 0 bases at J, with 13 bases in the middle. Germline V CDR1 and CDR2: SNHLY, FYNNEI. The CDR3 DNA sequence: TGTGCCAGCACCCGCGGGTCAGCCTCCTACGAGCAGTACTTC. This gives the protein CASTRGSASYEQYF.

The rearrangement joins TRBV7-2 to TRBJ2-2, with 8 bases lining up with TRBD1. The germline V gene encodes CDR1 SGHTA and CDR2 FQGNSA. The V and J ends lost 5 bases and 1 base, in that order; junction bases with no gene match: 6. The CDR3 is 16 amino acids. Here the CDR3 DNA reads TGTGCCAGCAGCCTTCGGACAGGGTTGAACACCGGGGAGCTGTTTTTT. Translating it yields CASSLRTGLNTGELFF.

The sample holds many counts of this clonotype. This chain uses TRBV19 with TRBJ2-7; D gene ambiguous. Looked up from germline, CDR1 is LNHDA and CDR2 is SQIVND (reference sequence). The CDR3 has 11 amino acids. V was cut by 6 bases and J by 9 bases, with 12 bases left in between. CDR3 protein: CASSLGDAQYF. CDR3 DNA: TGTGCCAGTAGCCTCGGCGACGCGCAGTACTTC. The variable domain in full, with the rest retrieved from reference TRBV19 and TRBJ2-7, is DGGITQSPKYLFRKEGQNVTLSCEQNLNHDAMYWYRQDPGQGLRLIYYSQIVNDFQKGDIAEGYSVSREKKESFPLTVTSAQKNPTAFYLCASSLGDAQYFGPGTRLTVT.

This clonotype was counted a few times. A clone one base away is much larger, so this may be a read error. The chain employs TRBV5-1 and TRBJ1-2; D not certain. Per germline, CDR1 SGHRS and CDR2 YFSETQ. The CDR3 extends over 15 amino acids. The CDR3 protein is CANSLVGSWDYGYTF. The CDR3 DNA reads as TGCGCCAACAGCTTGGTGGGCAGTTGGGACTATGGCTACACCTTC.

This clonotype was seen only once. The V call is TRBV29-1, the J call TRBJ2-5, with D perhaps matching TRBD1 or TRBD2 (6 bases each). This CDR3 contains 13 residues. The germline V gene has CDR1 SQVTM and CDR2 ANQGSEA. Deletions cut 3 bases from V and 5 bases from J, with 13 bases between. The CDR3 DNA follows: TGCAGCGTTGATGGCAGGGGAGGCGAGACCCAGTACTTC. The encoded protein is CSVDGRGGETQYF.